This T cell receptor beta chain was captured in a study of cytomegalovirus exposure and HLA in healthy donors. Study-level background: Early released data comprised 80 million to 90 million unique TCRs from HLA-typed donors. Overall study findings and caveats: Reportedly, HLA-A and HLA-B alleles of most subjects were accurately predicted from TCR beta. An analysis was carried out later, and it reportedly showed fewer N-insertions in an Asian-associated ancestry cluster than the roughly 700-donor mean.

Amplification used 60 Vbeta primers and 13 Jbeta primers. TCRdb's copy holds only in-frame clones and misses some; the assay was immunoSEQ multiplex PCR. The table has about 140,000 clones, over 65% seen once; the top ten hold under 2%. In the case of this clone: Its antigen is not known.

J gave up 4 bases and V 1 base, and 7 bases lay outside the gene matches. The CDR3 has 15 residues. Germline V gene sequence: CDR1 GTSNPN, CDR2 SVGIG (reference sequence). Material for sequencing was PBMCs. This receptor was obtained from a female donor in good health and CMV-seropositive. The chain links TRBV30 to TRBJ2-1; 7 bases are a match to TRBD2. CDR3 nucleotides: TGTGCCTGGAGTGGTAGTGAGCGGGGTTACAATGAGCAGTTCTTC. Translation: CAWSGSERGYNEQFF.